This T cell receptor beta chain came from a study of T-cell reconstitution after alpha-beta-depleted transplantation in children. Whole-study findings and limits: Approximately two months post-transplant, alpha-beta T cells reportedly originated from several hundred expanded graft clones. Diversity and T-cell counts at one year after transplant derived mostly from new T cells. For some patients, TCRbeta diversity was high at day 60 because of recipient T cells and thymic progenitors that survived.

A remark on this clonotype: Its target is not known.

The CDR3 runs to 15 residues. The V and J ends lost 5 bases and 2 bases, in that order; junction bases with no gene match: 6. Germline lookup yields CDR1 SGHRS and CDR2 YFSETQ. As it was prepared, the TCRbeta library received unique molecular identifiers. TCRdb called the PCR reads again in MiXCR, with one record for every CDR3 protein. There are around 580,000 distinct CDR3 sequences in the sample; 20% to 25% occur only once, and 12% to 15% lies in the top ten. The source of this sequence is a boy less than two years old who had a stem cell transplant for acute myeloid leukemia, so the T cells may come from the graft donor. This chain uses TRBV5-1 with TRBJ2-3, with 9 bases that match TRBD1. Source: PBMCs, mostly from graft donor cells, taken 360 days after TCRalphabeta/CD19-depleted stem cell transplant. Here the CDR3 DNA reads TGCGCCAGCAGGGGACAGGGCCGTCCCACAGATACGCAGTATTTT. Protein product: CASRGQGRPTDTQYF.